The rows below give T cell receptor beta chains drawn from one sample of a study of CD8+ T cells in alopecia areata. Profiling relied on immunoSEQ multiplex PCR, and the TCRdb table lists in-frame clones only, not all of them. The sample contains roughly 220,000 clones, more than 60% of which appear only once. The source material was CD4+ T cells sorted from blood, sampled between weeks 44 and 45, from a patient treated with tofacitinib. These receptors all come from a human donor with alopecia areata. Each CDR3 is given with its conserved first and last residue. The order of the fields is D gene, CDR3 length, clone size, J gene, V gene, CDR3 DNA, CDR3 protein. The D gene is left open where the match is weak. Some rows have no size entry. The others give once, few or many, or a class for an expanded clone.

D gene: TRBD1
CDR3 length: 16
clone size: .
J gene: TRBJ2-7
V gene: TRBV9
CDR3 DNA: TGTGCCAGCAGCCGTAGTGGGGACAGGGGGAACCACGAGCAGTACTTC
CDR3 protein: CASSRSGDRGNHEQYF

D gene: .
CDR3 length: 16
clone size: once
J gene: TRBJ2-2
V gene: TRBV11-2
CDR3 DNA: TGTGCCAGCAGCTTAAGGAACGGGGGCTCCCCCGGGGAGCTGTTTTTT
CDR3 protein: CASSLRNGGSPGELFF

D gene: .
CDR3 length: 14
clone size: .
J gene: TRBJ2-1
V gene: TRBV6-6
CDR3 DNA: TGTGCCAGCAGAGCCCGGGACGGATACAATGAGCAGTTCTTC
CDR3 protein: CASRARDGYNEQFF

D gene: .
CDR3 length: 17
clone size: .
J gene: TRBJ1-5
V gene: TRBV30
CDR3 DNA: TGTGCCTGGAGTGCTTTGGGGGATAACCCTTTCAATCAGCCCCAGCATTTT
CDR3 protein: CAWSALGDNPFNQPQHF

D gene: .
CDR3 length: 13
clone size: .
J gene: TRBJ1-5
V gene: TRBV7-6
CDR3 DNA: TGTGCCAGCAGCTTAGACGGCAATCAGCCCCAGCATTTT
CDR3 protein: CASSLDGNQPQHF

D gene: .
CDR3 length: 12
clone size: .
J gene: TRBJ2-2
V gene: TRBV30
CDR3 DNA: TGTGCCTGGAGTTGGATGGCCGGGGAGCTGTTTTTT
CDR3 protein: CAWSWMAGELFF

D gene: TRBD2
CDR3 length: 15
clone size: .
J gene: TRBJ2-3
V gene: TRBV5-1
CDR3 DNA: TGCGCCAGCGGGCCGGGACTAGCGTCTACAGATACGCAGTATTTT
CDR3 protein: CASGPGLASTDTQYF

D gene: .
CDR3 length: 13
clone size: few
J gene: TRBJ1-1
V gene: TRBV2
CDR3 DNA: TGTGCCAGCAGCCGCGGAGGTAACACTGAAGCTTTCTTT
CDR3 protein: CASSRGGNTEAFF

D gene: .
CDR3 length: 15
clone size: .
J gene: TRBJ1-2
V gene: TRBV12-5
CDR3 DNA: TGTGCTAGTGGTTTCTTCCCCGATGAGACAAGAGGCTACACCTTC
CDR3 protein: CASGFFPDETRGYTF

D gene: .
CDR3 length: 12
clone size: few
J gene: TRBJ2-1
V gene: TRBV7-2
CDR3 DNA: TGTGCCAGCAGCCACCCTATGAATGAGCAGTTCTTC
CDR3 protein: CASSHPMNEQFF

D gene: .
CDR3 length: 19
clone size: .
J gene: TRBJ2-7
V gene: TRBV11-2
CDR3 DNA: TGTGCCAGCAGCCCGAGTAGGGGCGGACACCCGCGGACCTCCTACGAGCAGTACTTC
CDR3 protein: CASSPSRGGHPRTSYEQYF

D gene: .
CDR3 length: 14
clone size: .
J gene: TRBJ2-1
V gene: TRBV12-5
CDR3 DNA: TGTGCTAGTGGTTTGGCGCTTTCCTACAATGAGCAGTTCTTC
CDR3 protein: CASGLALSYNEQFF

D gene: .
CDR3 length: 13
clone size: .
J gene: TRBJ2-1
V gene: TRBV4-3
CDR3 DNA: TGCGCCAGCAGCCCCCGGGACGGGGACGAGCAGTTCTTC
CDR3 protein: CASSPRDGDEQFF

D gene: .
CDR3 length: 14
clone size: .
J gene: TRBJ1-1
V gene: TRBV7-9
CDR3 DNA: TGTGCCAGCAGCCGTGCCCCGGTTTTAACTGAAGCTTTCTTT
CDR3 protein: CASSRAPVLTEAFF

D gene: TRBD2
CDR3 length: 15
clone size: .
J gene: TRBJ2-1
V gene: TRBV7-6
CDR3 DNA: TGTGCCAGCAGCTTATGGACTAGCGGGGGCCATGAGCAGTTCTTC
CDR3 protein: CASSLWTSGGHEQFF

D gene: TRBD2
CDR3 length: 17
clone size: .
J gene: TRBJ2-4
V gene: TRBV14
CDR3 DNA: TGTGCCAGCAGCCAAGTGGTAAAAGCGGGAACCAAAAACATTCAGTACTTC
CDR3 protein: CASSQVVKAGTKNIQYF

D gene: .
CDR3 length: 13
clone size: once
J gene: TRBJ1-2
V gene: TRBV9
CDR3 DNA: TGTGCCAGCAGCGCGACACAAAACTATGGCTACACCTTC
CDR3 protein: CASSATQNYGYTF

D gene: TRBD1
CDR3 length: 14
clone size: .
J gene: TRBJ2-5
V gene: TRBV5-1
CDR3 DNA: TGCGCCAGCAGCTCACAGGGGGCCTGGGAGACCCAGTACTTC
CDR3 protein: CASSSQGAWETQYF

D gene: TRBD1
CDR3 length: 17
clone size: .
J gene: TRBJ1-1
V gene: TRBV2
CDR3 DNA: TGTGCCAGCAGTGCTTTCGGGACAGGGGGTAGTAACACTGAAGCTTTCTTT
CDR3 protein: CASSAFGTGGSNTEAFF

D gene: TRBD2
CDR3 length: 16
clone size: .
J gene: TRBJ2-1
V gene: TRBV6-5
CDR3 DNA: TGTGCCAGCAGTTATTCTCCGCCTAGCGGGGGCAATGAGCAGCTCTTC
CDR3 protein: CASSYSPPSGGNEQLF

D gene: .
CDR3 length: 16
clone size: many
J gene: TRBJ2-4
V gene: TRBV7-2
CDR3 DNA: TGTGCCAGCAGCTCATGGGTCTCCTTAGCCAAAAACATTCAGTACTTC
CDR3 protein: CASSSWVSLAKNIQYF

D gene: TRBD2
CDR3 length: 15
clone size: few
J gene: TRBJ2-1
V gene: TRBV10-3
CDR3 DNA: TGTGCCATCAGTATGACTAGCGGGGGGTACAATGAGCAGTTCTTC
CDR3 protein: CAISMTSGGYNEQFF